The 18 T cell receptor beta chains given below trace back to one sample, sequenced in a study of response to subunit inactivated influenza vaccine (dated by TCRdb to between 2017 and 2018). Library creation used RT-PCR. Sequencing was carried out with an Illumina HiSeq 2500. Through fastp at Q25 and MiXCR, TCRdb rebuilt clones from the public reads, retaining in-frame beta chains. Duplicate CDR3 protein sequences are folded into a single record with the most common DNA and genes. The sample profile shows hundreds of thousands of distinct CDR3 sequences; roughly 20% of them were found once. 9% to 12% of the sample is taken by the ten largest. Sequenced here: PBMCs from blood, sampled less than 22 months after vaccination. The origin of the receptors is a man aged 50 to 75 who received an inactivated influenza vaccine. Donor details come from another sample of the same person, matched by shared clones.

This clonotype was observed once. An end of the junction differs from the germline gene, which may be a read error. The chain combines TRBV28 with TRBJ2-2; D may be TRBD1 (6 bases). The CDR3 consists of 17 residues. Germline CDR1 and CDR2: MDHEN and SYDVKM. The CDR3 protein is CASSALTGSLGTGELLF. The CDR3 nucleotides are TGTGCCAGCAGTGCTTTGACAGGCTCCCTGGGCACCGGGGAGCTGTTATTT.

V is TRBV11-2 and J is TRBJ1-3; 8 bases fit TRBD1. This CDR3 has 16 amino acids. The J segment lost 4 bases and the V segment lost 5 bases, leaving 10 bases of the junction unmatched. Germline values: CDR1 SGHAT, CDR2 FQNNGV. The CDR3 region is CASSRDRLDVGNTIYF. CDR3 coding DNA: TGTGCCAGCAGCAGGGACAGGCTAGATGTCGGAAACACCATATATTTT.

The table lists this clonotype with a few counts. The chain employs TRBV28 and TRBJ1-5; 10 nucleotides match TRBD1. V dropped 6 bases and J dropped 4; count of bases not matched to a gene: 9. This CDR3 spans 16 amino acids. Germline V gives CDR1 MDHEN, CDR2 SYDVKM. CDR3 amino acids: CASRPRDRGGNQPQHF. CDR3 in DNA: TGTGCCAGCAGACCCCGGGACAGGGGAGGTAATCAGCCCCAGCATTTT.

This sequence joins TRBV7-3 and TRBJ2-3; D call uncertain. V was cut by 1 base and J by 6 bases, with 14 bases left in between. Germline V lookup: CDR1 SGHTA, CDR2 FQGTGA. The CDR3 contains 15 residues. The CDR3 nucleotides are TGTGCCAGCAGCTTAAGCCCGCCCCCCCCTGATACGCAGTATTTT. It yields the protein CASSLSPPPPDTQYF.

Ten or more counts support this clonotype. The V gene is TRBV20-1, the J gene TRBJ1-5, with a weak D call TRBD1 (5 bases). CDR3 size: 15 residues. V lost 3 bases and J lost 0, with 12 bases in between. Germline CDR1 DFQATT, CDR2 SNEGSKA (reference sequence). The CDR3 sequence: CSARSGSLSNQPQHF. The CDR3 DNA sequence: TGCAGTGCTAGGTCAGGGAGTCTTAGCAATCAGCCCCAGCATTTT.

V is TRBV18 and J is TRBJ2-7, with D unresolved. There are 13 residues in the CDR3. Trimming pared 1 base from V and 3 bases from J, leaving 7 bases between. CDR1 is KGHSH, CDR2 LQKENI, per germline. In nucleotides, the CDR3 is TGTGCCAGCTCACCACAGGGTGTCTACGAGCAGTACTTC. Translation gives CASSPQGVYEQYF. Full variable domain (rest looked up from reference TRBV18 and TRBJ2-7): NAGVMQNPRHLVRRRGQEARLRCSPMKGHSHVYWYRQLPEEGLKFMVYLQKENIIDESGMPKERFSAEFPKEGPSILRIQQVVRGDSAAYFCASSPQGVYEQYFGPGTRLTVT.

This clonotype was seen only a few times. V is TRBV11-2 and J is TRBJ2-3; D is possibly TRBD2 (5 bases). V shed 4 bases and J shed 0 bases, with 11 bases lying between them. Germline CDR1 is SGHAT and CDR2 is FQNNGV. The CDR3 sequence is 15 residues long. The CDR3 DNA reads TGTGCCAGCAGCTCCAGCCGGGAAAGCACAGATACGCAGTATTTT. Translating it yields CASSSSRESTDTQYF.

The table lists this clonotype with a few counts. This chain joins TRBV6-1 and TRBJ1-2, with a weak D call TRBD1 (5 bases). V was pared by 6 bases and J by 4 bases, with 12 bases between. CDR3 size: 13 residues. Germline CDR1 is MNHNS and CDR2 is SASEGT. CDR3 bases: TGTGCCAGCAGGACCGGGGCTACCTATGGCTACACCTTC. It specifies CASRTGATYGYTF.

This clonotype occurred a few times. Written as DNA, the CDR3 is TGTGCCAGCAGCTTCGGGGGGTCACAAGAGACCCAGTACTTC. Residues: CASSFGGSQETQYF. The gene calls are TRBV7-2 and TRBJ2-5, with 7 positions matching TRBD2. This CDR3 has 14 amino acids. The ends lost 3 bases at V and 2 bases at J; junction bases unmatched: 3. Germline V CDR1 and CDR2: SGHTA, FQGNSA.

This clonotype has just a few counts. V and J are TRBV6-5 and TRBJ1-1; a possible D gene is TRBD1 (5 bases). The CDR3 contains 14 residues. V dropped 2 bases and J dropped 5 bases, with 12 bases sitting between them. Germline loops: CDR1 MNHEY, CDR2 SVGAGI. The CDR3 bases are TGTGCCAGCAGTTACCAGAACCGGGGGACTGAAGCTTTCTTT. Translated, it gives CASSYQNRGTEAFF.

This clonotype was seen many times. DNA of the CDR3: TGTGCCATCAGTGAGTCGTCTGGAAACACCATATATTTT. Translated: CAISESSGNTIYF. The chain joins TRBV10-3 to TRBJ1-3, with no clear D. Trimming took off 0 bases at V and 1 base at J, with 1 base between the two ends. The CDR3 length is 13 residues. Germline loops: CDR1 ENHRY, CDR2 SYGVKD.

The genes are TRBV6-1 and TRBJ1-5; D not certain. V dropped 0 bases and J dropped 1 base, with 13 bases sitting between them. Germline loops: CDR1 MNHNS, CDR2 SASEGT. This CDR3 region has 17 residues. In nucleotides, the CDR3 is TGTGCCAGCAGTGAAGCGGGAGGAGGAGGGAGCAATCAGCCCCAGCATTTT. Translation: CASSEAGGGGSNQPQHF.

The chain carries TRBV21-1 and TRBJ1-6. TRBV21-1 is a documented pseudogene. The CDR3 length is 16 residues. CDR3 in DNA: TGTGCCAGCACCGTCCGGTTGAGCTCCTATAATTCACCCCTCCACTTT. Its translation is CASTVRLSSYNSPLHF.

This clonotype turned up a few times. This rearrangement joins TRBV7-9 to TRBJ2-7; unclear D gene. V lost 6 bases and J lost 0, with 9 bases in between. The V gene's germline CDR1 is SEHNR and CDR2 FQNEAQ (reference sequence). The CDR3 covers 13 residues. CDR3 nucleotides: TGTGCCAGCAGGGGCAGGAGCTCCTACGAGCAGTACTTC. Translated: CASRGRSSYEQYF. Supplemented by reference TRBV7-9 and TRBJ2-7, the full variable domain reads DTGVSQNPRHKITKRGQNVTFRCDPISEHNRLYWYRQTLGQGPEFLTYFQNEAQLEKSRLLSDRFSAERPKGSFSTLEIQRTEQGDSAMYLCASRGRSSYEQYFGPGTRLTVT.

This chain joins TRBV6-1 and TRBJ1-1; 8 nucleotides agree with TRBD1. CDR1 and CDR2 from the germline V gene are MNHNS and SASEGT. Trimming at V came to 3 bases and at J to 1 base, leaving 7 bases not matched to a gene. The CDR3 contains 16 residues. The CDR3, as DNA: TGTGCCAGCAGTGAGCGGACAGGGCGACCGAACACTGAAGCTTTCTTT. Translation: CASSERTGRPNTEAFF.

This sequence joins TRBV6-5 and TRBJ1-5; perhaps TRBD1 as D (6 bases). The V gene lost 5 bases and the J gene lost 7 bases, with 21 bases spanning the gap. Per germline, CDR1 MNHEY and CDR2 SVGAGI. There are 16 residues in the CDR3. The chain's CDR3 is CASSTRRGGAMQPQHF. CDR3 sequence (DNA): TGTGCCAGCAGTACTCGTAGGGGGGGCGCAATGCAGCCCCAGCATTTT.

The chain carries TRBV4-2 and TRBJ1-4, with D hard to call. The CDR3 covers 15 residues. The germline V gene encodes CDR1 LGHNA and CDR2 YNFKEQ. V gave up 0 bases and J gave up 5 bases, with 10 bases separating them. CDR3 sequence reads: CASSQDPAQNEKLFF. In DNA form, the CDR3 reads TGTGCCAGCAGCCAAGATCCGGCACAGAATGAAAAACTGTTTTTT.

The chain recombines TRBV7-2 with TRBJ1-6; D not certain. The CDR3 has 15 amino acids. V was cut by 1 base and J by 6 bases, with 10 bases left in between. Germline V gene lookup returns CDR1 SGHTA and CDR2 FQGNSA. CDR3 sequence (DNA): TGTGCCAGCAGCTTAGGGCCCCCAACTAATTCACCCCTCCACTTT. It is translated as CASSLGPPTNSPLHF.